This T cell receptor beta chain emerged from a study of T cells in Graves' hyperthyroidism and ophthalmopathy. Study-wide findings and caveats: Ophthalmopathy and stable hyperthyroidism were told apart by a 13 V-J model.

The PBMCs were taken from about 10 ml of fresh peripheral blood. It was RNA transcripts that yielded the amplified TCR beta CDR3 regions. The HTBI primer set was used in a first-round RT-PCR of the TCR CDR3. TCRdb re-analysed the multiplex PCR reads in MiXCR, keeping a single row per CDR3 protein. The sample lists some 580,000 distinct CDR3 sequences; roughly 16% were seen once. This clonotype was detected ten times or more. The antigen is not known. The J segment lost 4 bases and the V segment lost 6 bases, leaving 14 bases of the junction unmatched. The CDR3 spans 17 residues. The germline gives CDR1 SNHLY, CDR2 FYNNEI.

The receptor comes from a woman in her thirties or forties with Graves' ophthalmopathy. The sample taken for sequencing was blood. The chain links TRBV2 to TRBJ2-3; the match to TRBD2 covers 9 bases. CDR3 residues: CASRSRSGRGGPDTQYF. The CDR3 DNA is TGTGCCAGCAGATCCCGTAGCGGGAGAGGTGGCCCAGATACGCAGTATTTT.